This T cell receptor (beta chain) was sequenced for a study of identical twins. General study results and limits: Fewer insertions characterized abundant cord blood beta clonotypes, whereas memory repertoires showed none.

There are 15 residues in the CDR3. V shed 5 bases and J 5 bases; nucleotides not matched to a gene: 5. CDR1 is SGHAT and CDR2 is FQNNGV in the germline V gene. TCRdb called the 5' RACE reads again in MiXCR, with one record for every CDR3 protein. The sample has hundreds of thousands of distinct CDR3 sequences, roughly 7.2% seen once; the top ten hold 1.6%. This clonotype was counted a few times. Its antigen is not known. These same data were also listed under a study on yellow fever vaccine responses in identical twins.

The clonotype originates from a woman aged 18 to 35 in good health. This chain joins TRBV11-2 and TRBJ2-3, with TRBD2 matching over 12 bases. The sample comprised PBMCs. The CDR3 sequence is CASSLLAGGVDTQYF. The CDR3 DNA follows: TGTGCCAGCAGCCTCCTAGCGGGGGGGGTAGATACGCAGTATTTT.